This T cell receptor (beta chain) was documented in a study of T cell repertoires in cytomegalovirus infection. TCRdb used MiXCR to reprocess the reads, holding one entry per CDR3 protein. The sample records around 89,000 distinct CDR3 sequences, about 29% being singletons. This clonotype showed up just a few times. The target antigen is unknown. V lost 0 bases to trimming and J lost 5 bases, with 11 bases between them. Germline values: CDR1 SGDLS, CDR2 YYNGEE. The CDR3 consists of 14 residues. The chain has TRBV9 and TRBJ2-5, with unresolved D. The starting material was CD8+ T cells from cultured PBMCs, obtained from culture after CMV antigen stimulation. The receptor's source is a human donor in good health (CMV status not recorded). Some clones in this sample may be carry-over from other donors' samples. This CDR3 is CASSVVPGGETQYF. The CDR3 DNA sequence: TGTGCCAGCAGCGTAGTTCCGGGTGGGGAGACCCAGTACTTC. Based on the CDR3 plus reference TRBV9 and TRBJ2-5, the full variable domain is DSGVTQTPKHLITATGQRVTLRCSPRSGDLSVYWYQQSLDQGLQFLIQYYNGEERAKGNILERFSAQQFPDLHSELNLSSLELGDSALYFCASSVVPGGETQYFGPGTRLLVL.